This T cell receptor (beta chain) was found in a study of blood T cells in healthy people across ages. The germline gives CDR1 SGHDN, CDR2 FVKESK. CDR3 length: 16 amino acids. Then a second PCR, running roughly 7 to 12 cycles, was carried out with a sample-barcoded 5' primer and a J-beta primer mix. MiXCR, run by TCRdb on the 5' RACE reads, gives a single entry per CDR3 protein. The table includes 700,000 to 850,000 distinct CDR3 sequences, roughly 40% detected once. This rearrangement joins TRBV14 to TRBJ1-1; D ambiguous. Near its end, the DNA agrees better with TRBJ2-2, so the J call may be wrong. Sequencing was done on a sample of blood. The clonotype comes from a young man in good health. This chain's CDR3 is CASSQDLGRYTGELFF. DNA of the CDR3: TGTGCCAGCAGCCAAGATCTTGGCAGATACACCGGGGAGCTGTTTTTT.